This is a list of T cell receptor beta chains from one sample in a study of T cell changes during pregnancy in multiple sclerosis. Assay used: immunoSEQ multiplex PCR; TCRdb lists only in-frame clones, some missing. The sample shows 40,000 or so clones, around 90% of them seen only once. The source material was CD8+ T cells from peripheral blood mononuclear cells, sampled in the first trimester of pregnancy. The source of these receptors is a female donor with multiple sclerosis, enrolled in a pregnancy study. Both conserved end residues are part of each CDR3. A D gene is named only where the DNA matches it firmly. For some rows the clone size is stated as once, few or many, or as a class when expanded; others skip it.

>16|NA|TRBJ2-2|TRBV7-3|TRBD2
CASSPRGTRDTGELFF
TGTGCCAGCAGCCCTAGAGGGACTAGGGACACCGGGGAGCTGTTTTTT
>15|NA|TRBJ1-1|TRBV4-3|NA
CASSPSGGWSTEAFF
TGCGCCAGCAGCCCATCGGGAGGGTGGAGCACTGAAGCTTTCTTT
>15|NA|TRBJ1-3|TRBV19|NA
CASERWVSSGNTIYF
TGTGCCAGCGAGAGGTGGGTGAGCTCTGGAAACACCATATATTTT
>16|NA|TRBJ2-7|TRBV4-1|TRBD2
CASSQDSRRGDYEQYF
TGCGCCAGCAGCCAAGATAGCCGGCGGGGGGACTACGAGCAGTACTTC
>13|NA|TRBJ1-1|TRBV7-9|NA
CASSETPNTEAFF
TGTGCCAGCAGCGAGACACCGAACACTGAAGCTTTCTTT
>17|NA|TRBJ1-1|TRBV10-3|TRBD1
CAIRTRTGGAENTEAFF
TGTGCCATCAGAACGAGAACAGGGGGTGCGGAAAACACTGAAGCTTTCTTT
>13|NA|TRBJ1-1|TRBV4-3|NA
CASSQDLGQRPVF
TGCGCCAGCAGCCAAGATCTCGGACAGAGGCCCGTCTTT
>15|NA|TRBJ2-7|TRBV7-8|TRBD2
CASSEPTSGGYEQYF
TGTGCCAGCAGCGAACCCACTAGCGGGGGTTACGAGCAGTACTTC
>15|NA|TRBJ2-3|TRBV7-8|TRBD1
CASKRTGLSTDTQYF
TGTGCCAGCAAGAGGACAGGCCTCAGCACAGATACGCAGTATTTT
>17|once|TRBJ2-3|TRBV7-2|TRBD2
CASSLVGLADSTDTQYF
TGTGCCAGCAGCTTAGTTGGACTAGCGGATAGCACAGATACGCAGTATTTT
>13|NA|TRBJ1-2|TRBV6-1|TRBD1
CASSGDSNYGYTF
TGTGCCAGCAGCGGGGACAGTAACTATGGCTACACCTTC
>16|NA|TRBJ1-2|TRBV4-1|NA
CASSQGVLGGLDGYTF
TGCGCCAGCAGCCAAGGGGTCCTTGGAGGGTTGGACGGCTACACCTTC
>16|NA|TRBJ1-5|TRBV7-9|TRBD1
CASSKSGTGKNQPQHF
TGTGCCAGCAGCAAATCCGGGACAGGGAAAAATCAGCCCCAGCATTTT